The next 17 T cell receptor beta chains were all read from a single sample in a study of blood T cell repertoires in COVID-19. Libraries were prepared by immunoSEQ multiplex PCR; TCRdb keeps only in-frame clonotypes and omits some of them. The sample carries fewer than 350,000 clones, roughly 90% recorded once. Input material: PBMCs or T cells enriched from blood (not recorded which). The receptors derive from a man aged 55 to 69 who had recovered from COVID-19.

The V call is TRBV19, the J call TRBJ1-1; possible D gene TRBD1, 5 bases. CDR1 is LNHDA, CDR2 SQIVND, per germline (reference sequence). Trimming cost V 3 bases and J 2 bases, with 16 bases left between them. CDR3 size: 16 residues. The CDR3: CASSMGGWRGNTEAFF. The CDR3, as DNA: TGTGCCAGTAGTATGGGGGGTTGGCGGGGAAACACTGAAGCTTTCTTT.

V gene TRBV7-9 combines with J gene TRBJ2-7; TRBD1 might be the D (6 bases). Trimming took off 1 base at V and 3 bases at J, with 10 bases between the two ends. The CDR3 length is 14 residues. CDR1 and CDR2 from the germline V gene are SEHNR and FQNEAQ (reference sequence). The CDR3: CASSLGQGFYEQYF. The CDR3 region has the DNA TGTGCCAGCAGCTTAGGGCAGGGGTTCTACGAGCAGTACTTC.

The chain is built from TRBV4-3 and TRBJ2-1; TRBD1 matches 8 bases. V dropped 5 bases and J dropped 4; count of bases not matched to a gene: 10. The CDR3 contains 16 residues. Germline CDR1 reads LGHNA; CDR2 reads YSLEER. The CDR3 loop is CASSTSSGGQYNEQFF. The CDR3 DNA sequence: TGCGCCAGCAGCACCAGCTCAGGGGGCCAGTACAATGAGCAGTTCTTC.

The rearrangement uses TRBV3-1 (or the pseudogene TRBV3-2) and TRBJ1-1, with D possibly matching TRBD1 (5 bases). Germline V gene data show CDR1 as LGHDT and CDR2 as YNNKEL (reference sequence). V was cut by 0 bases and J by 11 bases, with 13 bases left in between. CDR3 size: 13 residues. For the CDR3, the DNA is TGTGCCAGCAGCCAAGATCGGGGGTGGGAGGCTTTCTTT. Protein sequence: CASSQDRGWEAFF.

This clone was counted a single time. V and J are TRBV28 and TRBJ2-1; 9 bases align to TRBD1. The CDR3 contains 15 residues. CDR1 MDHEN and CDR2 SYDVKM come from the germline V gene. After removal of 7 bases from V and 1 base from J, the junction contained 5 bases not matched to a gene. Written as DNA, the CDR3 is TGTGCCAGCAATCCGGGACAGGGTTCCTACAATGAGCAGTTCTTC. Protein sequence: CASNPGQGSYNEQFF.

V and J are TRBV6-5 and TRBJ2-7; a weak D match, TRBD1 (6 bases). The CDR3 has 13 residues. Trimming took 7 bases from V and 0 from J, leaving 10 bases between them. The germline CDR1 and CDR2 sequences are MNHEY and SVGAGI. CDR3 in DNA: TGTGCCAGCATTAAAGGGGGCTCCTACGAGCAGTACTTC. Amino acid sequence: CASIKGGSYEQYF.

The CDR3 loop is CASSSLTSGSVADTQYF. Written as DNA, the CDR3 is TGTGCCAGCAGTTCCCTGACTAGCGGGAGCGTGGCAGATACGCAGTATTTT. The rearrangement joins TRBV28 to TRBJ2-3, with TRBD2 identical over 12 bases. With V trimmed by 4 bases and J by 4 bases, 9 bases remained unmatched. Germline lookup yields CDR1 MDHEN and CDR2 SYDVKM. This CDR3 has 17 residues.

The chain employs TRBV28 and TRBJ2-1, with D possibly TRBD2 on 5 matching bases. V was pared by 3 bases and J by 0 bases, with 15 bases between. The CDR3 covers 17 residues. The germline V gene encodes CDR1 MDHEN and CDR2 SYDVKM. The CDR3 nucleotides are TGTGCCAGCAGTTTCCAGAACGGGGAGAGCTCCTACAATGAGCAGTTCTTC. It specifies CASSFQNGESSYNEQFF.

The chain employs TRBV28 and TRBJ2-4; D gene ambiguous. Germline V gene sequence: CDR1 MDHEN, CDR2 SYDVKM. The CDR3 totals 15 residues. The V end lost 4 bases, the J end lost 0 bases, and 10 bases lay between the germline ends. CDR3 nucleotide sequence: TGTGCCAGCAGTTCTACCCGTTTAGCCAAAAACATTCAGTACTTC. Its translation is CASSSTRLAKNIQYF.

This clone was seen more than once but under ten times. The chain carries TRBV5-6 and TRBJ1-5; D not certain. The length of the CDR3 is 13 residues. The V end lost 0 bases, the J end lost 11 bases, and 12 bases lay between the germline ends. In germline, CDR1 is SGHDT, CDR2 YYEEEE. In nucleotides, the CDR3 is TGTGCCAGCAGCTTGGGCCGTAGAGGAGCCCAGCATTTT. Translation: CASSLGRRGAQHF.

The V gene is TRBV5-4, the J gene TRBJ2-3, with a weak D call TRBD1 (5 bases). V lost 2 bases and J lost 1, with 17 bases in between. The CDR3 is 17 amino acids. Germline loops: CDR1 SGHNT, CDR2 YYREEE (reference sequence). CDR3 DNA: TGTGCCAGCAGCTTAGGCTCTGCTGTAGGGGGCACAGATACGCAGTATTTT. Encoded protein: CASSLGSAVGGTDTQYF.

The V and J genes are TRBV7-3 and TRBJ1-1; D not certain. The CDR3 totals 13 residues. The V gene's germline CDR1 is SGHTA and CDR2 FQGTGA. V was cut by 5 bases and J by 2 bases, with 9 bases left in between. The DNA of the CDR3 is TGTGCCAGCAGCGATCAGGTCAACACTGAAGCTTTCTTT. As protein: CASSDQVNTEAFF. The full variable domain, with the rest looked up from reference TRBV7-3 and TRBJ1-1, is GAGVSQTPSNKVTEKGKYVELRCDPISGHTALYWYRQSLGQGPEFLIYFQGTGAADDSGLPNDRFFAVRPEGSVSTLKIQRTERGDSAVYLCASSDQVNTEAFFGQGTRLTVV.

For the CDR3, the DNA is TGTGCCAGCAGCCGAACAGGGGGCCAAGAGACCCAGTACTTC. Translating gives CASSRTGGQETQYF. The rearrangement joins TRBV27 to TRBJ2-5; 8 nucleotides match TRBD1. Trimming took 6 bases from V and 1 from J; bases not matched to a gene: 4. The CDR3 consists of 14 residues. The germline gives CDR1 MNHEY, CDR2 SMNVEV (reference sequence).

The chain couples TRBV28 to TRBJ2-7; 8 bases map to TRBD2. The CDR3 is 15 amino acids. The germline V gene has CDR1 MDHEN and CDR2 SYDVKM. V was clipped by 4 bases and J by 6 bases; unmatched bases: 11. The CDR3 loop is CASSSPGLGAREQYF. The CDR3 DNA reads as TGTGCCAGCAGTTCTCCGGGACTAGGAGCTCGCGAGCAGTACTTC.

The rearrangement uses TRBV27 and TRBJ1-1; no firm D call. CDR3 length: 13 amino acids. Trimming shortened V by 6 bases and J by 1 base, and 9 bases separated the two germline ends. CDR1 and CDR2 from the germline V gene are MNHEY and SMNVEV (reference sequence). This CDR3 is CASREHGNTEAFF. CDR3 sequence (DNA): TGTGCCAGCAGAGAACATGGGAACACTGAAGCTTTCTTT.

CDR3 protein: CATSDRTEAFSTDTQYF. CDR3 in DNA: TGTGCCACCAGTGACCGAACGGAAGCGTTTAGCACAGATACGCAGTATTTT. The V gene is TRBV24-1, the J gene TRBJ2-3, with D uncertain. Germline V gives CDR1 KGHDR, CDR2 SFDVKD. V was cut by 4 bases and J by 0 bases, with 16 bases left in between. This CDR3 is built from 17 residues.

The chain recombines TRBV2 with TRBJ2-7; 11 bases agree with TRBD2. The V and J ends lost 7 bases and 2 bases, in that order; junction bases with no gene match: 7. Looked up from germline, CDR1 is SNHLY and CDR2 is FYNNEI. The CDR3 is made up of 15 amino acids. CDR3: CASTLTSGTTYEQYF. The CDR3 coding sequence is TGTGCCAGCACCCTGACTAGCGGGACAACCTACGAGCAGTACTTC.